These 27 T cell receptor beta chains share one sample of origin, sequenced in a study of spatial heterogeneity in lung cancer. As for time point: blood at routine non-recurrence follow-up after resection. TCRs were sequenced from unsorted whole RNA of tumor, nontumor lung or PBMC. TCRdb analysed the 5' RACE reads with MiXCR anew, one entry per CDR3 protein. The sample lists 95,000 to 130,000 distinct CDR3 sequences, approximately 12% seen once, with approximately 17% in the top ten. The sequencing here drew on PBMCs, taken at follow-up. The receptors derive from a male donor with early-stage non-small cell lung cancer.

This clonotype has a count of ten or more. This chain joins TRBV28 and TRBJ1-5; 7 nucleotides match TRBD1. Unmatched junction bases numbered 1, after V lost 5 bases and J lost 0 bases. This CDR3 spans 14 amino acids. CDR1 and CDR2 from the germline V gene are MDHEN and SYDVKM. DNA of the CDR3: TGTGCCAGCAGTCAGGGGGATAGCAATCAGCCCCAGCATTTT. Protein: CASSQGDSNQPQHF.

A few counts support this clonotype. The genes are TRBV7-9 and TRBJ2-5; D perhaps matches TRBD1 (6 bases). Trimming took off 5 bases at V and 4 bases at J, with 11 bases between the two ends. From germline, CDR1 is SEHNR and CDR2 FQNEAQ (reference sequence). The CDR3 runs 13 residues. The CDR3 coding sequence is TGTGCCAGCAGCCAGGACAGACGAGAGACCCAGTACTTC. This translates into CASSQDRRETQYF.

The rearrangement uses TRBV12-3 or TRBV12-4 and TRBJ2-1, with D possibly TRBD2 on 7 matching bases. This CDR3 region has 16 residues. The V gene lost 5 bases and the J gene lost 9 bases, with 23 bases spanning the gap. The CDR3 nucleotides are TGTGCCAGCAGTAGAGGGACTACAGGGAATACGGGTGAGCAGTTCTTC. It yields the protein CASSRGTTGNTGEQFF.

There are many counts of this clonotype. The chain uses TRBV5-1 and TRBJ2-1, with a weak D call TRBD2 (5 bases). V lost 4 bases and J 8 bases, leaving 10 bases between the germline ends. Germline V gives CDR1 SGHRS, CDR2 YFSETQ. CDR3 length: 12 residues. This chain's CDR3 is CASSHGKDEQFF. The CDR3 nucleotides are TGCGCCAGCAGCCACGGGAAAGATGAGCAGTTCTTC.

This clonotype was observed a few times. The gene calls are TRBV9 and TRBJ2-1; a possible D gene is TRBD1 (6 bases). This CDR3 comprises 12 residues. Germline V gene lookup returns CDR1 SGDLS and CDR2 YYNGEE. V was trimmed by 7 bases and J by 7 bases, leaving 12 bases between them. DNA of the CDR3: TGTGCCAGCTCCCCAGGGGCTAATGAGCAGTTCTTC. Its translation: CASSPGANEQFF.

The chain joins TRBV20-1 to TRBJ2-7; 7 bases match TRBD2. The CDR3 runs 15 residues. V lost 0 bases to trimming and J lost 5 bases; unmatched junction nucleotides: 10. Germline V gene lookup returns CDR1 DFQATT and CDR2 SNEGSKA (reference sequence). The CDR3 nucleotides are TGCAGTGCTAGAGACCCCGGGGGGTCCCTGGACGAGCAGTACTTC. Its protein is CSARDPGGSLDEQYF.

This clonotype showed up just a few times. The chain links TRBV14 to TRBJ1-6, with D maybe TRBD1 (5 bases). This CDR3 has 14 amino acids. Per germline, CDR1 SGHDN and CDR2 FVKESK. Trimming took 1 base from V and 6 from J, leaving 7 bases between them. The CDR3 nucleotides read TGTGCCAGCAGCCAAGCAGGGCCTAATTCACCCCTCCACTTT. As protein: CASSQAGPNSPLHF.

This clonotype has ten or more counts. The DNA of the CDR3 is TGTGCGGTCGGACAGCTTTTCGGGGAGCTGTTTTTT. The encoded protein is CAVGQLFGELFF. The chain combines TRBV24-1 with TRBJ2-2; a weak D match, TRBD1 (6 bases). This CDR3 has 12 residues. Germline V CDR1 and CDR2: KGHDR, SFDVKD.

This clonotype appeared many times. The CDR3 loop reads CASSLGTGKSYEQYF. Here the CDR3 DNA reads TGTGCCAGCAGCTTAGGGACAGGGAAATCCTACGAGCAGTACTTC. The chain joins TRBV7-6 to TRBJ2-7; 8 nucleotides agree with TRBD1. The CDR3 length is 15 residues. Unmatched junction bases numbered 3, after V lost 1 base and J lost 1 base. Germline assignment: CDR1 SGHVS and CDR2 FNYEAQ.

The rearrangement uses TRBV5-1 and TRBJ1-1, with a possible D match to TRBD1 (6 bases). V lost 7 bases to trimming and J lost 4 bases, with 17 bases between them. Germline CDR1 and CDR2: SGHRS and YFSETQ. This CDR3 has 14 residues. This CDR3 reads CASSVGAVSTEAFF. The CDR3 region has the DNA TGCGCCAGCTCTGTGGGGGCAGTGTCCACTGAAGCTTTCTTT.

This clonotype has ten or more counts. The chain is built from TRBV10-3 and TRBJ2-5; tentatively, D is TRBD2 (5 bases). V was cut by 7 bases and J by 4 bases, with 13 bases left in between. This CDR3 has 13 amino acids. Germline V gives CDR1 ENHRY, CDR2 SYGVKD. Here the CDR3 DNA reads TGTGCCATCACAGATCGGGATGGAGAGACCCAGTACTTC. Translated: CAITDRDGETQYF.

This clonotype was seen a few times. The chain has TRBV28 and TRBJ2-1; possibly TRBD1 for D (5 bases). The V gene lost 4 bases and the J gene lost 4 bases, with 11 bases spanning the gap. CDR1 and CDR2 (germline): MDHEN, SYDVKM. The CDR3 is 14 amino acids. CDR3 residues: CASSSYTGYNEQFF. The CDR3 nucleotides are TGTGCCAGCAGTTCTTACACAGGATACAATGAGCAGTTCTTC.

J is TRBJ1-6 and V is TRBV20-1, with a possible D match to TRBD1 (6 bases). The CDR3 consists of 14 residues. Germline loops: CDR1 DFQATT, CDR2 SNEGSKA (reference sequence). V gave up 0 bases and J gave up 5 bases, with 8 bases separating them. The CDR3 reads CSAREGANNSPLHF. The CDR3 DNA reads TGCAGTGCTAGAGAGGGGGCGAATAATTCACCCCTCCACTTT.

This clonotype was seen only a few times. This chain connects TRBV5-1 to TRBJ2-3, with TRBD1 matching 7 bases. The V gene end was trimmed by 3 bases and the J gene end by 6 bases; junction bases not matched to a gene: 4. The CDR3 runs 13 residues. CDR1 SGHRS and CDR2 YFSETQ come from the germline V gene. CDR3 amino acids: CASSSDRVDTQYF. As DNA, the CDR3 is TGCGCCAGCAGCTCCGACAGGGTCGATACGCAGTATTTT. The complete variable domain, with remaining parts taken from reference TRBV5-1 and TRBJ2-3, reads KAGVTQTPRYLIKTRGQQVTLSCSPISGHRSVSWYQQTPGQGLQFLFEYFSETQRNKGNFPGRFSGRQFSNSRSEMNVSTLELGDSALYLCASSSDRVDTQYFGPGTRLTVL.

CDR3: CASSLPGRYEQYF. The CDR3 bases are TGTGCCAGCAGCTTACCAGGGAGGTACGAGCAGTACTTC. J is TRBJ2-7 and V is TRBV11-3, with a weak D call TRBD2 (6 bases). Germline CDR1 is SGHNT and CDR2 is YENEEA. With 2 bases removed from V and 4 bases from J, the gap between germline ends came to 9 bases. The CDR3 runs 13 residues.

The chain joins TRBV10-3 to TRBJ2-3; 7 positions match TRBD1. CDR3 length equals 16 residues. The germline gives CDR1 ENHRY, CDR2 SYGVKD. After removal of 4 bases from V and 2 bases from J, the junction contained 9 bases not matched to a gene. The CDR3 sequence: CAISASRGQTTDTQYF. CDR3 nucleotide sequence: TGTGCCATCAGTGCTAGTAGGGGACAGACCACAGATACGCAGTATTTT.

In this sample, this clonotype turned up many times. The chain combines TRBV28 with TRBJ1-5; D gene uncertain. This CDR3 has 16 residues. Germline CDR1 MDHEN, CDR2 SYDVKM. V lost 5 bases, J lost 0 bases, and 14 bases lay in between. The chain's CDR3 is CASSPWTEYSNQPQHF. The CDR3 DNA follows: TGTGCCAGCAGTCCTTGGACGGAGTATAGCAATCAGCCCCAGCATTTT.

This clonotype was found a few times. The rearrangement links TRBV20-1 to TRBJ1-1; D is undetermined. Germline lookup yields CDR1 DFQATT and CDR2 SNEGSKA (reference sequence). CDR3 length: 13 residues. V lost 3 bases and J 1 base, leaving 9 bases between the germline ends. In DNA, the CDR3 is TGCAGTGCTAGGAAGACGGGGAACACTGAAGCTTTCTTT. Its protein product is CSARKTGNTEAFF.

V and J are TRBV5-1 and TRBJ2-1; perhaps D is TRBD1 or TRBD2 (5 bases each). This CDR3 contains 15 residues. Germline V CDR1 and CDR2: SGHRS, YFSETQ. The V end was cut by 0 bases, the J end by 6 bases, with 13 bases between. The CDR3 loop reads CASSLARGSGNEQFF. The CDR3 DNA reads TGCGCCAGCAGCTTGGCGAGGGGTTCGGGCAATGAGCAGTTCTTC.

This chain links TRBV3-1 with TRBJ2-4, with D tentatively TRBD1 (8 bases). V dropped 1 base and J dropped 0 bases, with 13 bases sitting between them. This CDR3 spans 17 amino acids. Germline values: CDR1 LGHDT, CDR2 YNNKEL (reference sequence). CDR3 DNA sequence: TGTGCCAGCAGCCAAGGGACAGGGAGGGGAGCCAAAAACATTCAGTACTTC. This gives the protein CASSQGTGRGAKNIQYF.

This clonotype was counted at least ten times. The chain combines TRBV6-2 or TRBV6-3 with TRBJ2-5; D uncertain. This CDR3 region has 15 residues. V was clipped by 5 bases and J by 4 bases, with 17 bases between them. Germline CDR1 is MNHEY and CDR2 is SVGEGT. This CDR3 is CASSPTRKAVETQYF. The CDR3 coding sequence is TGTGCCAGCAGTCCAACACGGAAAGCCGTAGAGACCCAGTACTTC.

The chain has TRBV6-5 and TRBJ2-7, with TRBD1 as a possible D gene (6 bases). CDR1 is MNHEY, CDR2 SVGAGI, per germline. The V end was cut by 0 bases, the J end by 1 base, with 34 bases between. The CDR3 spans 23 residues. The CDR3: CASSYSITSGATRRGLPSYEQYF. CDR3 coding DNA: TGTGCCAGCAGTTACTCGATTACATCAGGGGCGACCCGGAGAGGACTGCCATCCTACGAGCAGTACTTC.

The V and J genes are TRBV7-2 and TRBJ1-2; 9 bases are a match to TRBD1. Germline V gene sequence: CDR1 SGHTA, CDR2 FQGNSA. This CDR3 has 13 residues. V shed 5 bases, J shed 7 bases, and the junction held 5 bases outside the gene matches. As DNA, the CDR3 is TGTGCCAGCAGCCAACAGGGGGCTGGTGGCTACACCTTC. Its protein is CASSQQGAGGYTF.

The chain is built from TRBV6-2 or TRBV6-3 and TRBJ2-3, with 13 bases fitting TRBD2. The V and J ends lost 6 bases and 4 bases, in that order; junction bases with no gene match: 1. Germline V gives CDR1 MNHEY, CDR2 SVGEGT. The CDR3 contains 14 residues. CDR3 in amino acids: CASRGLAGPDTQYF. The CDR3 DNA reads as TGTGCCAGCAGGGGACTAGCGGGGCCAGATACGCAGTATTTT.

This chain joins TRBV6-5 and TRBJ2-7; 8 nucleotides line up with TRBD1. The V gene end was trimmed by 5 bases and the J gene end by 5 bases; junction bases not matched to a gene: 11. The germline V gene has CDR1 MNHEY and CDR2 SVGAGI. The CDR3 has 15 amino acids. The CDR3 region is CASSGVDRGAHEQYF. CDR3 nucleotides: TGTGCCAGCAGTGGCGTTGACAGGGGTGCCCACGAGCAGTACTTC.

The genes are TRBV27 and TRBJ2-3; either TRBD1 or TRBD2 may fit D (6 bases each). CDR1 and CDR2 (germline): MNHEY, SMNVEV (reference sequence). The CDR3 totals 15 residues. The V and J ends lost 3 bases and 0 bases respectively, with 10 bases between them. DNA of the CDR3: TGTGCCAGCAGTTTCACAGGGACTAGCACAGATACGCAGTATTTT. It yields the protein CASSFTGTSTDTQYF.

This clonotype has at least ten counts. This chain uses TRBV4-1 with TRBJ1-1, with 7 positions matching TRBD1. CDR1 is MGHRA and CDR2 is YSYEKL in the germline V gene. Unmatched junction bases numbered 13, after V lost 5 bases and J lost 7 bases. The CDR3 is 15 amino acids. The CDR3 DNA reads as TGCGCCAGCAGCTCCCGACACAGGGGCAAATTTGAAGCTTTCTTT. It is translated as CASSSRHRGKFEAFF.